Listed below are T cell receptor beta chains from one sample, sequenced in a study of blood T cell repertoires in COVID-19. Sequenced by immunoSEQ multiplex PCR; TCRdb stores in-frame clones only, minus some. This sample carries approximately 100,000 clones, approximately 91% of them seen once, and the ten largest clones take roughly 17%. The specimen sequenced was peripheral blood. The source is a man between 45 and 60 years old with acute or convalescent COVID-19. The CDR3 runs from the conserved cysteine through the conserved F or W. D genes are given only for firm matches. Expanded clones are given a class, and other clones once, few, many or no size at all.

TGTGCCAGCAGCTTGGGACAGTATAATGAAAAACTGTTTTTT,CASSLGQYNEKLFF,TRBV7-9,TRBJ1-4,TRBD1,once
TGTGCCAGTAGTATTCAGGGTTTGGGTCAGCCCCAGCATTTT,CASSIQGLGQPQHF,TRBV19,TRBJ1-5,NA,few
TGTGCCAGCAGCTCCGACAGGGGGCGGGAGCAGTACTTC,CASSSDRGREQYF,TRBV13,TRBJ2-7,TRBD1,NA
TGTGCCAGCAGCCTAGCGTCGGATTCACCCCTCCACTTT,CASSLASDSPLHF,TRBV7-7,TRBJ1-6,NA,NA
TGCAGCGCCCCGGGACAGGGCACTGAAGCTTTCTTT,CSAPGQGTEAFF,TRBV29-1,TRBJ1-1,TRBD1,NA
TGTGCCAGCAGGCCCCCTACAGGGTCCTACAATGAGCAGTTCTTC,CASRPPTGSYNEQFF,TRBV9,TRBJ2-1,NA,NA
TGTGCCAGCAGCCTAAGCACCGGGGAGCTGTTTTTT,CASSLSTGELFF,TRBV9,TRBJ2-2,NA,NA
TGTGCCAGCAGGTTACGGGGCGGGGAGGGTCCCGGGGAGCTGTTTTTT,CASRLRGGEGPGELFF,TRBV6-6,TRBJ2-2,TRBD2,NA
TGTGCCAGCAGTTCAGCGGGGTCGGCAGATACGCAGTATTTT,CASSSAGSADTQYF,TRBV28,TRBJ2-3,TRBD2,once
TGTGCCAGCAGTCCGGGAGGACTAGCGGGGGGATCAGATACGCAGTATTTT,CASSPGGLAGGSDTQYF,TRBV28,TRBJ2-3,TRBD2,NA
TGTGCCAGCAGTCGCGGGGCGGTAGGTAATGAAAAACTGTTTTTT,CASSRGAVGNEKLFF,TRBV27,TRBJ1-4,NA,NA
TGTGCCAGTAGTAGTACAGGGCGGCAAGAGACCCAGTACTTC,CASSSTGRQETQYF,TRBV19,TRBJ2-5,NA,once
TGTGCCAGCTCATCCCTGTCCGGACAGGGACGAACCATGAACACTGAAGCTTTCTTT,CASSSLSGQGRTMNTEAFF,TRBV18,TRBJ1-1,TRBD1,NA
TGTGCCAGCAGCCTGGGGACAGGGGGCGCGTACACTGAAGCTTTCTTT,CASSLGTGGAYTEAFF,TRBV11-3,TRBJ1-1,TRBD1,NA
TGTGCCAGTAGTCGGAACGGACTAGCGGTTTACAATGAGCAGTTCTTC,CASSRNGLAVYNEQFF,TRBV19,TRBJ2-1,TRBD2,NA
TGTGCCAGCTCACCGCGGGCGGGCAATCAGCCCCAGCATTTT,CASSPRAGNQPQHF,TRBV18,TRBJ1-5,NA,once
TGCGCCAGCAGCTTGGCTCCGAGAGGTGGTGGAAACACCATATATTTT,CASSLAPRGGGNTIYF,TRBV5-1,TRBJ1-3,NA,NA
TGTGCCAGCAGTTTGGACAGGGAGAGGGGCTACACCTTC,CASSLDRERGYTF,TRBV12-3/TRBV12-4,TRBJ1-2,TRBD1,NA
TGTGCCAGCAGTGAATCGGCGGGGGGGATACGTCAGTTCTTC,CASSESAGGIRQFF,TRBV6-4,TRBJ2-1,TRBD2,NA
TGTGCCAGCAGCTCAGGACTAGCGGGGGGGTATACGCAGTATTTT,CASSSGLAGGYTQYF,TRBV28,TRBJ2-3,TRBD2,NA
TGTGCCAGCAGTTACTTTGCAGCGGGGGGTCAAGAGACCCAGTACTTC,CASSYFAAGGQETQYF,TRBV6-5,TRBJ2-5,TRBD2,NA
TGTGCCAGCAGTGCCCAGGGGATCCCCTATAATTCACCCCTCCACTTT,CASSAQGIPYNSPLHF,TRBV27,TRBJ1-6,NA,once
TGTCGGCCAGCGGGGGACACCGGGGAGCTGTTTTTT,CRPAGDTGELFF,TRBV21-1,TRBJ2-2,NA,NA
TGTGCCAGCAGGGTAGGGGGAGTGGATGAGCAGTTCTTC,CASRVGGVDEQFF,TRBV7-2,TRBJ2-1,NA,NA
TGTGCCAGCAGCCAAGGGGCGGGCGAGCAGTACTTC,CASSQGAGEQYF,TRBV3-1/TRBV3-2,TRBJ2-7,NA,NA
TGTGCCAGTAGAGAGACTAGCGGGGGGACCTACGAGCAGTACTTC,CASRETSGGTYEQYF,TRBV19,TRBJ2-7,TRBD2,once
TGTGCCAGCAGTTCGAAACATTTCGGGGGAAACACCATATATTTT,CASSSKHFGGNTIYF,TRBV3-1/TRBV3-2,TRBJ1-3,NA,NA
TGTGCCAGCAGCACCTGGACAGGGGAGGCTGAAGCTTTCTTT,CASSTWTGEAEAFF,TRBV5-5,TRBJ1-1,TRBD1,NA
TGTGCCAGCAGTTTATCGGGAGGATACTATGGCTACACCTTC,CASSLSGGYYGYTF,TRBV27,TRBJ1-2,NA,NA
TGTGCCAGCAGTTCCCCGGATGTTGGAGTGACCTATGGCTACACCTTC,CASSSPDVGVTYGYTF,TRBV6-2/TRBV6-3,TRBJ1-2,NA,NA
TGTGCCACCAGTGATTGGAGACCGAACACTGAAGCTTTCTTT,CATSDWRPNTEAFF,TRBV24-1,TRBJ1-1,NA,NA
TGTGCCAGCAGCTTAGCTGAACAGGGGCGGGGTACCGGGGAGCTGTTTTTT,CASSLAEQGRGTGELFF,TRBV7-2,TRBJ2-2,NA,NA